The 14 T cell receptor beta chains listed next were all sequenced from one sample in a study of CD4+ T cells in melanoma. Here immunoSEQ multiplex PCR was the method, and the copy in TCRdb shows in-frame clones only, minus some. Here the sample spans about 15,000 clones, roughly 66% being singletons. Sequencing was performed on cells from a culture (not recorded whether cultured in vitro). These receptors were collected from a human donor with melanoma.

The chain is built from TRBV7-9 and TRBJ2-3, with TRBD2 matching 7 bases. V gave up 5 bases and J gave up 4 bases; unmatched junction bases: 9. The CDR3 runs to 15 residues. Germline loops: CDR1 SEHNR, CDR2 FQNEAQ (reference sequence). The CDR3 DNA reads TGTGCCAGCAGCGAAGGGACTATTGACTCAGATACGCAGTATTTT. It is translated as CASSEGTIDSDTQYF.

The chain couples TRBV4-1 to TRBJ2-2, with D perhaps matching TRBD1 or TRBD2 (5 bases each). Germline V gene lookup returns CDR1 MGHRA and CDR2 YSYEKL. CDR3 length equals 18 residues. V shed 0 bases and J shed 0 bases, with 14 bases lying between them. CDR3 sequence: CASSQDVFRGANTGELFF. Written as DNA, the CDR3 is TGCGCCAGCAGCCAAGACGTGTTTCGGGGCGCGAACACCGGGGAGCTGTTTTTT.

V and J are TRBV2 and TRBJ1-1, with D maybe TRBD1 (5 bases). Per germline, CDR1 SNHLY and CDR2 FYNNEI. V was cut by 1 base and J by 4 bases, with 10 bases left in between. CDR3 length: 14 residues. CDR3 nucleotide sequence: TGTGCCAGCAGTGAAGAGGGAAGGGGCACTGAAGCTTTCTTT. Protein: CASSEEGRGTEAFF.

The gene calls are TRBV10-2 and TRBJ1-3; TRBD1 matches at 7 bases. CDR3 size: 16 residues. CDR1 is WSHSY, CDR2 SAAADI, per germline. After removal of 6 bases from V and 0 bases from J, the junction contained 8 bases not matched to a gene. For the CDR3, the DNA is TGCGCCAGCAGCACGGGACAGTCCAACTCTGGAAACACCATATATTTT. This sequence encodes CASSTGQSNSGNTIYF.

Only a few counts were recorded for this clone. The chain links TRBV10-3 to TRBJ1-2; TRBD1 is a possible D gene (6 bases). Germline V gene data show CDR1 as ENHRY and CDR2 as SYGVKD. The CDR3 is 13 residues long. Trimming took 3 bases from V and 8 from J, leaving 13 bases between them. The DNA for the CDR3 is TGTGCCATCAGTGACCGAGGGGGTCAAGGCTACACCTTC. It specifies CAISDRGGQGYTF.

This chain uses TRBV7-2 with TRBJ2-1; D might be TRBD2 (6 bases). Germline values: CDR1 SGHTA, CDR2 FQGNSA. Trimming left V 2 bases short and J 9 bases short, with 17 bases between. The CDR3 is 15 amino acids. In DNA form, the CDR3 reads TGTGCCAGCAGCTTATTGGCGGGAAACATGGTTGAGCAGTTCTTC. It is translated as CASSLLAGNMVEQFF.

The V call is TRBV11-3, the J call TRBJ1-4; perhaps TRBD1 as D (6 bases). The germline gives CDR1 SGHNT, CDR2 YENEEA. The V end was cut by 5 bases, the J end by 7 bases, with 14 bases between. CDR3 length: 14 amino acids. CDR3 region: CASSPGTISEKLFF. Here the CDR3 DNA reads TGTGCCAGCAGCCCTGGGACAATAAGTGAAAAACTGTTTTTT.

The rearrangement joins TRBV27 to TRBJ2-1, with D unclear. The germline V gene has CDR1 MNHEY and CDR2 SMNVEV (reference sequence). The CDR3 has 13 residues. V gave up 0 bases and J gave up 7 bases, with 7 bases separating them. CDR3 loop: CASSLSRTNEQFF. DNA for the CDR3: TGTGCCAGCAGTTTATCTAGAACGAATGAGCAGTTCTTC.

This clone occurred once. The chain uses TRBV5-1 and TRBJ1-3, with a tentative D call TRBD1 (5 bases). Germline V CDR1 and CDR2: SGHRS, YFSETQ. V gave up 3 bases and J gave up 0 bases, with 10 bases separating them. The CDR3 is 15 amino acids. CDR3 region: CASSWGRTSGNTIYF. In DNA form, the CDR3 reads TGCGCCAGCAGCTGGGGACGGACCTCTGGAAACACCATATATTTT.

This clone was counted a few times. The chain combines TRBV5-5 with TRBJ1-4; 8 bases match TRBD1. With V trimmed by 3 bases and J by 10 bases, 11 bases remained unmatched. The CDR3 extends over 15 amino acids. The V gene's germline CDR1 is SGHKS and CDR2 YYEKEE (reference sequence). CDR3 nucleotides: TGTGCCAGCAGCTCCCCTGACAGGGGTCGTGCAAAACTGTTTTTT. Its translation: CASSSPDRGRAKLFF.

The rearrangement links TRBV11-2 to TRBJ1-6; no definite D call. Trimming pared 3 bases from V and 7 bases from J, leaving 7 bases between. This CDR3 comprises 13 residues. Germline V lookup: CDR1 SGHAT, CDR2 FQNNGV. The CDR3 nucleotides are TGTGCCAGCAGCTTGGACGGCAATTCACCCCTCCACTTT. Its translation: CASSLDGNSPLHF.

There are a few counts of this clone. The rearrangement uses TRBV4-2 and TRBJ1-2; D not resolved. The germline CDR1 and CDR2 sequences are LGHNA and YNFKEQ. With 1 base removed from V and 4 bases from J, the gap between germline ends came to 7 bases. The CDR3 spans 13 residues. CDR3 amino acids: CASSQAGGYGYTF. Here the CDR3 DNA reads TGTGCCAGCAGCCAAGCGGGAGGCTATGGCTACACCTTC.

The chain joins TRBV12-5 to TRBJ2-3, with a possible D match to TRBD2 (6 bases). CDR1 LGHNT and CDR2 FRNRAP come from the germline V gene. The ends were cut back, 7 bases at V and 3 bases at J, with 14 bases in the middle. The CDR3 extends over 14 amino acids. The CDR3 spells CASAQGTGTDTQYF. DNA of the CDR3: TGTGCTAGTGCCCAAGGGACTGGTACAGATACGCAGTATTTT.

The chain uses TRBV19 and TRBJ1-2, with a weak D call TRBD1 (5 bases). This CDR3 region has 14 residues. V was cut by 4 bases and J by 6 bases, with 15 bases left in between. CDR1 and CDR2 from the germline V gene are LNHDA and SQIVND (reference sequence). The CDR3 region is CASSRGTKQDGYTF. The CDR3 bases are TGTGCCAGTAGTAGGGGAACCAAACAGGATGGCTACACCTTC.